This T cell receptor (beta chain) emerged from a study of blood T cell repertoires in COVID-19. Germline V gives CDR1 SGHNT, CDR2 YYREEE (reference sequence). With 0 bases removed from V and 5 bases from J, the gap between germline ends came to 15 bases. The CDR3 extends over 16 amino acids. The table came from immunoSEQ multiplex PCR; TCRdb's copy has only in-frame clones and leaves some out. The sample gives about 120,000 clones, around 88% of which show up once; 15% to 20% is in the top ten. Input material: peripheral blood. The sequence derives from a human donor with acute or convalescent COVID-19. The donor label of this sample is uncertain. V gene TRBV5-4 combines with J gene TRBJ1-5; D not certain. The CDR3 here is CASSLGGAGSDQPQHF. Here the CDR3 DNA reads TGTGCCAGCAGCTTGGGCGGCGCGGGTTCGGATCAGCCCCAGCATTTT.